The 20 T cell receptor beta chains given below trace back to one sample, sequenced in a study of T-cell memory formation after mild COVID-19 (dated by TCRdb to the early 2020s). Library preparation employed 5' RACE. The reads were generated on an Illumina NovaSeq 6000. The raw public data were reprocessed by TCRdb itself: fastp quality trimming at Q25, MiXCR clonotype calling, in-frame beta chains only. Duplicate CDR3 protein sequences are folded into a single record with the most common DNA and genes. The sample table lists roughly 600,000 distinct CDR3 sequences, more than 15% of them with a count of one. The leading ten clones occupy about 11% of the sample. Sequenced: PBMCs or a T cell subset sorted from them (not recorded which). These receptors originate from an adult woman who had mild COVID-19 (a few samples of this study predate the infection). The sample titles of this study are shuffled in the database, so cell type and time point are left out; the donor was told from shared clones.

The chain has TRBV5-1 and TRBJ1-1, with a weak D call TRBD1 (5 bases). This CDR3 has 14 amino acids. Looked up from germline, CDR1 is SGHRS and CDR2 is YFSETQ. Trimming stripped 1 base from V and 2 bases from J, with 9 bases between. The chain's CDR3 is CASSLRTSNTEAFF. DNA for the CDR3: TGCGCCAGCAGCTTGAGGACAAGTAACACTGAAGCTTTCTTT.

In this sample, this clonotype turned up a few times. J is TRBJ2-1 and V is TRBV11-3, with unresolved D. V was shortened by 1 base and J by 3 bases, with 19 bases between the two germline ends. Germline V gene lookup returns CDR1 SGHNT and CDR2 YENEEA. CDR3 length: 18 residues. This chain's CDR3 is CASSLGSGRRSGYNEQFF. DNA for the CDR3: TGTGCCAGCAGCTTAGGCTCCGGACGGCGATCTGGCTACAATGAGCAGTTCTTC.

This chain connects TRBV5-1 to TRBJ1-4; a possible D gene is TRBD1 (5 bases). The CDR3 runs 13 residues. V was cut by 2 bases and J by 8 bases, with 10 bases left in between. Germline CDR1 reads SGHRS; CDR2 reads YFSETQ. The CDR3 reads CASSLERGEKLFF. The CDR3 region has the DNA TGCGCCAGCAGCTTAGAGAGGGGAGAAAAACTGTTTTTT.

This chain links TRBV12-3 or TRBV12-4 with TRBJ2-5; a weak D match, TRBD2 (5 bases). The CDR3 loop spans 13 amino acids. V was cut by 6 bases and J by 7 bases, with 15 bases left in between. The CDR3 spells CASSLDWEGTQYF. The CDR3 DNA reads TGTGCCAGCAGCCTGGACTGGGAAGGGACCCAGTACTTC.

The CDR3 DNA reads as TGTGCCAGCAGCTTAGCCGTTGTCGGACTAACGTACGAGCAGTACTTC. Translation: CASSLAVVGLTYEQYF. The chain is built from TRBV11-2 and TRBJ2-7; perhaps TRBD2 as D (6 bases). Trimming removed 1 base at V and 4 bases at J, with 17 bases between. The CDR3 runs 16 residues. Germline V lookup: CDR1 SGHAT, CDR2 FQNNGV.

The sample holds a few counts of this clonotype. The J gene is TRBJ2-1, the V gene TRBV20-1; the match to TRBD2 covers 11 bases. The CDR3 totals 15 residues. Trimming took 3 bases from V and 7 from J; bases not matched to a gene: 8. Per germline, CDR1 DFQATT and CDR2 SNEGSKA (reference sequence). CDR3 amino acids: CSASSSGRAGNEQFF. The CDR3, as DNA: TGCAGTGCTAGTAGTAGCGGGAGGGCCGGGAATGAGCAGTTCTTC.

The chain uses TRBV2 and TRBJ1-1; D gene unclear. The germline gives CDR1 SNHLY, CDR2 FYNNEI. The CDR3 contains 12 residues. V was cut by 7 bases and J by 3 bases, with 9 bases left in between. CDR3 in amino acids: CASTGEDTEAFF. CDR3 in DNA: TGTGCCAGCACCGGAGAGGACACTGAAGCTTTCTTT.

Only a few counts were recorded for this clonotype. This rearrangement joins TRBV6-6 to TRBJ2-3; 9 positions agree with TRBD2. J gave up 4 bases and V 4 bases, and 9 bases lay outside the gene matches. CDR1 is MNHNY, CDR2 SVGAGI, per germline (reference sequence). The CDR3 sequence is 16 residues long. The CDR3 loop reads CASSFALSGGPDTQYF. CDR3 nucleotides: TGTGCCAGCAGTTTCGCCCTTAGCGGGGGACCAGATACGCAGTATTTT.

This clonotype was detected a few times. The J gene is TRBJ2-2, the V gene TRBV12-3 or TRBV12-4; 10 bases align to TRBD1. Germline trimming cut 0 bases from V and 6 bases from J; bases unmatched to any gene: 4. The CDR3 length is 16 residues. As DNA, the CDR3 is TGTGCCAGCAGTTTAGCGTCCGGGACAGGGGCCGGGGAGCTGTTTTTT. Protein sequence: CASSLASGTGAGELFF.

A few counts support this clonotype. The chain joins TRBV4-1 to TRBJ2-3, with D possibly being TRBD2 (5 bases). Germline CDR1 reads MGHRA; CDR2 reads YSYEKL. Trimming removed 0 bases at V and 4 bases at J, with 11 bases between. The length of the CDR3 is 15 residues. CDR3 nucleotide sequence: TGCGCCAGCAGCCAAGATTCGGTTAGCGCAGATACGCAGTATTTT. It translates to CASSQDSVSADTQYF.

This clonotype was observed a handful of times. This sequence joins TRBV7-9 and TRBJ2-6, with D possibly matching TRBD2 (6 bases). The V end lost 4 bases, the J end lost 0 bases, and 10 bases lay between the germline ends. The germline gives CDR1 SEHNR, CDR2 FQNEAQ (reference sequence). CDR3 size: 16 residues. The CDR3 DNA follows: TGTGCCAGCAGCTCACGGGACTTCTCTGGGGCCAACGTCCTGACTTTC. It codes for CASSSRDFSGANVLTF.

This clonotype was recorded a few times. The gene calls are TRBV5-1 and TRBJ2-7; 8 bases align to TRBD1. The CDR3 runs to 14 residues. V was pared by 6 bases and J by 4 bases, with 9 bases of the junction left unmatched. Germline loops: CDR1 SGHRS, CDR2 YFSETQ. In DNA form, the CDR3 reads TGCGCCAGCACAACCGGGACAGGACTTTACGAGCAGTACTTC. This codes for CASTTGTGLYEQYF.

The chain couples TRBV15 to TRBJ1-2, with 7 bases lining up with TRBD1. The trim removed 1 base at V and 4 bases at J, leaving 3 bases unmatched. The CDR3 totals 14 residues. CDR1 is LNHNV and CDR2 is YYDKDF in the germline V gene (reference sequence). The CDR3 reads CATSRGQGGYGYTF. CDR3 nucleotides: TGTGCCACCAGCAGAGGACAGGGCGGCTATGGCTACACCTTC.

This clonotype was seen a single time. This chain links TRBV5-1 with TRBJ2-1; D call uncertain. The V gene lost 3 bases and the J gene lost 4 bases, with 11 bases spanning the gap. There are 14 residues in the CDR3. Germline loops: CDR1 SGHRS, CDR2 YFSETQ. Here the CDR3 reads CASSWTLLYNEQFF. CDR3 nucleotide sequence: TGCGCCAGCAGCTGGACCCTATTGTACAATGAGCAGTTCTTC.

This clonotype was seen a handful of times. CDR3 DNA: TGTGCCACCCAGCAGGGGTTGGATGGCTACACCTTC. It yields the protein CATQQGLDGYTF. The V call is TRBV6-5, the J call TRBJ1-2, with D possibly being TRBD1 (6 bases). The CDR3 sequence is 12 residues long. CDR1 and CDR2 (germline): MNHEY, SVGAGI. Deletions cut 10 bases from V and 6 bases from J, with 15 bases between.

This clonotype came up many times. V and J are TRBV6-5 and TRBJ2-1, with 10 bases matching TRBD2. Unmatched junction bases numbered 9, after V lost 6 bases and J lost 7 bases. The CDR3 has 15 residues. Germline CDR1 MNHEY, CDR2 SVGAGI. The CDR3 sequence is CASSPGLAARNEQFF. The CDR3 DNA is TGTGCCAGCAGCCCAGGACTAGCGGCGAGAAATGAGCAGTTCTTC.

This clonotype was detected a few times. The chain recombines TRBV4-1 with TRBJ2-2; 10 bases align to TRBD2. V lost 4 bases, J lost 4 bases, and 9 bases stayed unmatched. The CDR3 totals 17 residues. Germline V CDR1 and CDR2: MGHRA, YSYEKL. The DNA for the CDR3 is TGCGCCAGCAGCCTGATGAGCGGGGGGGCCGGCACCGGGGAGCTGTTTTTT. Translation gives CASSLMSGGAGTGELFF.

This chain joins TRBV4-2 and TRBJ2-7; D is perhaps TRBD2 (6 bases). The germline V gene encodes CDR1 LGHNA and CDR2 YNFKEQ. This CDR3 has 17 residues. The germline V and J ends were trimmed by 0 bases and 0 bases, with 15 bases remaining between them. The CDR3 coding sequence is TGTGCCAGCAGCCAAGATATCGAGGGAGGAGGCTCCTACGAGCAGTACTTC. Its protein product is CASSQDIEGGGSYEQYF.

This clonotype was counted a few times. The genes are TRBV19 and TRBJ2-1, with TRBD2 identical over 7 bases. The CDR3 runs to 16 residues. Germline values: CDR1 LNHDA, CDR2 SQIVND (reference sequence). The V segment lost 5 bases and the J segment 1 base; nucleotides outside the gene matches: 8. The CDR3 loop reads CASSAFLGRSYNEQFF. DNA of the CDR3: TGTGCCAGTAGTGCTTTTCTCGGGAGGTCCTACAATGAGCAGTTCTTC.

The chain links TRBV5-1 to TRBJ2-3; D is unresolved. V was shortened by 3 bases and J by 6 bases, with 8 bases between the two germline ends. This CDR3 comprises 12 residues. Germline-derived CDR1 and CDR2 are SGHRS and YFSETQ. CDR3 coding DNA: TGCGCCAGCAGCTCCCACTTGGATACGCAGTATTTT. Translated, it gives CASSSHLDTQYF.